This TCR beta chain derives from a study of molecular identifiers for immune sequencing clone quantification listed by TCRdb under 2018. Notes on the research overall: In a replicate experiment, RNA from about 20,000 or 100,000 naive CD8 T cells was split into five aliquots, four of which were sequenced. This methods study used CD8 T cells to benchmark TCR RNA copy counting and molecular-identifier clustering-based TCR repertoire sequencing (MIDCIRS).

Here is what the overall study found, with its caveats: The sizes of highly expanded clones could end up underestimated when identical TCR molecules share a barcode. Without barcode sub-clustering, chimeric consensus sequences inflated TCR diversity; chimeras reached as high as 47%. Modeling indicated about three TCR RNA copies recovered per cell, compared with around 11 by digital PCR, which implies a capture efficiency of approximately 30%. Spiked-in Jurkat TCR RNA equivalent to a single cell was reported to be detectable even among 980,000 or so naive CD8 T cells. In CMV-specific effector cells, clones with more than 20 RNA copies contained over 99% of molecules, whereas in naive cells such clones contained under 1% of molecules. The naive libraries included spiked-in Jurkat TCR RNA (roughly 9 copies' worth), and this RNA is not part of the donor repertoire.

The germline V end is reduced by 0 bases and the J end by 2 bases; junction bases left unmatched: 5. From its cysteine to its phenylalanine, the CDR3 spans 16 amino acids. Only the CDR3 DNA is retained, 48 bases long and in frame from the first base. Sequences SGHKS (CDR1) and YYEKEE (CDR2) are obtained from the germline V gene (reference sequence). The library was generated by PCR. TCRdb names NextSeq 500 as the instrument used. Bulk TCR libraries were generated as previously described, with the TCR primers listed in Table S5 used. Purification of total RNA was performed with the Qiagen AllPrep DNA/RNA kit. Before any analysis, reads coming from multiple sequencing runs of the same library were combined into one pool. Under the source paper's analysis protocol: Reads were retained only if the reads had an exact TCR constant sequence, and the retained reads were trimmed to 150 nt and grouped according to their 12-nt molecular barcodes. Reads inside each barcode group were sub-clustered using a 15% Levenshtein threshold, and a quality-weighted consensus sequence was constructed for each RNA molecule. Non-functional sequences were filtered out, along with any lower-count sequence sitting one edit away from another sequence. Based on a fit of two negative binomial distributions, barcode sub-clusters having less than 20% of the maximum read count were discarded. TCRdb reran the public reads through fastp at Q25 and MiXCR, keeping productive beta chains. For every CDR3 protein sequence, its rows merge into one entry that carries the most common genes and DNA. The V and J calls shown here were made by TCRdb, not taken from the authors' results. The sample includes approximately 630,000 distinct CDR3 sequences, with about 25% observed a single time. Of the sample, 0.78% falls within the top ten clones.

This clonotype was observed at least ten times. This receptor's antigen is unknown. No much larger clone is present one base from it, and per-base qualities are unavailable. Libraries of naive CD8 T cells were generated from roughly 21,000 to 960,000 sorted cells, with 10%, 30% or 50% of the purified RNA used. Naive CD8 T cells were FACS-sorted as CD8+CD4-CCR7+CD45RA+ on a BD FACSAria II into RLT Plus buffer. Nine to eleven TCR copies' worth of Jurkat RNA were spiked into roughly 17,000-1,100,000 naive CD8 T cell samples to test detection sensitivity. Enrichment of CD8 T cells was performed with RosetteSep CD8+ T Cell Enrichment Cocktail and Ficoll-Paque, after which ACK red cell lysis was carried out.

The TCR originated in a human donor in good health. Some libraries in this study had Jurkat cell RNA spiked in. Sequencing was performed on naive CD8+ T cells from blood, with Jurkat cell RNA spiked in. In light of the paper, this sample's cell subset or site label describes: FACS-sorted CD8+CD4-CCR7+CD45RA+ naive T cells. Here the chain combines TRBV5-5 and TRBJ2-3; 8 junctional bases match TRBD2. The DNA sequence reads TGTGCCAGCAGCTTGGTTGGCGGGGGGCTCACAGATACGCAGTATTTT. It codes for CASSLVGGGLTDTQYF.